This entry is about one T cell receptor (beta chain). Its antigen remains unidentified. Other DNA sequences of this sample code for an identical CDR3. Profiling relied on immunoSEQ multiplex PCR, and the TCRdb table lists in-frame clones only, not all of them. The table includes about 2 million clones, approximately 94% detected once. Deletions cut 6 bases from V and 1 base from J, with 7 bases between. CDR3 length: 13 amino acids. Looked up from germline, CDR1 is SEHNR and CDR2 is FQNEAQ (reference sequence). The data are from a study of shared clonotypes between healthy human individuals. Naive CD8 populations comprised CD45RO-negative cells positively selected for CCR7, excluding terminally differentiated effector memory CD45RA+ cells. Study-level points and caveats: The study generally estimated greater richness for naive than memory subsets. A reduction in generation probabilities was seen for non-shared clonotypes relative to those shared by all four donors. With four donors compared, around 5% of naive CD4 clonotypes were shared.

The source material was naive CD8+ T cells sorted from blood. The origin of this receptor is a man between 18 and 29 years old in good health. J is TRBJ1-5 and V is TRBV7-9; perhaps TRBD1 as D (6 bases). Here the CDR3 reads CASSGQSNQPQHF. The CDR3 DNA is TGTGCCAGCAGTGGACAGAGCAATCAGCCCCAGCATTTT.